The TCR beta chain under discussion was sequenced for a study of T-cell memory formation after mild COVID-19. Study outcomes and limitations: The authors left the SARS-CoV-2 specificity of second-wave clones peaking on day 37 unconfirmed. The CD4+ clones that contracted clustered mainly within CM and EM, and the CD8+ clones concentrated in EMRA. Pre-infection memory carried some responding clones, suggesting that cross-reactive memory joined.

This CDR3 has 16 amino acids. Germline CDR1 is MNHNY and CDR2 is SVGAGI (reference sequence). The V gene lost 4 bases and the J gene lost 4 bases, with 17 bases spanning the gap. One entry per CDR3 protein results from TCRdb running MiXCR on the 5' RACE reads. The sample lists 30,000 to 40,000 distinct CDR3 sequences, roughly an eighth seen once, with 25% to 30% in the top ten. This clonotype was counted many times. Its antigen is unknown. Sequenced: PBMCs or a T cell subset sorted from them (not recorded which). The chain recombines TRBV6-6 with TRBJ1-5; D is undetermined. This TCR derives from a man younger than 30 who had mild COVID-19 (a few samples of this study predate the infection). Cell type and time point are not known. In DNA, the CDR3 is TGTGCCAGCAGTTCGATCTATGGGAGGACGAATCAGCCCCAGCATTTT. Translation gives CASSSIYGRTNQPQHF.